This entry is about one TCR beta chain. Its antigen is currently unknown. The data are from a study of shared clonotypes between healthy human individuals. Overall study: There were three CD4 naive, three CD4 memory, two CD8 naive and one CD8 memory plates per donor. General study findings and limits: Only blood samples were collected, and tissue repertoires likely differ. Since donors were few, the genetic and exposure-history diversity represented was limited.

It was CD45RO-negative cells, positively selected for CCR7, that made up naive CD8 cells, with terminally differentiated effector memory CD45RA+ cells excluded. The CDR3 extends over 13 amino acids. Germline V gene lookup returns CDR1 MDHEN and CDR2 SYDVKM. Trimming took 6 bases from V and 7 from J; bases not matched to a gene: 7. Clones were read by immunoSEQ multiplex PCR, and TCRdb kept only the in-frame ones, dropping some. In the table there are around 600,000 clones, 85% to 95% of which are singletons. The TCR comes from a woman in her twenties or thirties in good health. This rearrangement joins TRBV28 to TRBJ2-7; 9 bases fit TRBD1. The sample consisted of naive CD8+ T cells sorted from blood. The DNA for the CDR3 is TGTGCCAGCAGACAGGGACAGGGTGATGAGCAGTACTTC. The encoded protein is CASRQGQGDEQYF.